Listed below are T cell receptor beta chains from one sample, sequenced in a study of OX40 agonist ivuxolimab in advanced cancers. Sequencing was performed with immunoSEQ multiplex PCR; in TCRdb, only in-frame clones are kept and a portion is missing. The repertoire holds about 110,000 clones, with around nine tenths as singletons. Here the sequenced sample was CD4+ or CD8+ T cells sorted from blood, taken in a trial of the OX40 agonist ivuxolimab. Source of these receptors: an adult with an advanced solid tumor such as melanoma, head and neck, liver or kidney cancer. Each CDR3 is given with its conserved first and last residue. D genes are given only for firm matches. A row's size may be missing; if present it is once, few, many or a size class.

D gene: NA; V gene: TRBV11-2; clone size: NA; J gene: TRBJ1-1; CDR3 DNA: TGTGCCAGCAGAGGCGGGGGGAACACTGAAGCTTTCTTT; CDR3 protein: CASRGGGNTEAFF
D gene: NA; V gene: TRBV19; clone size: NA; J gene: TRBJ2-6; CDR3 DNA: TGTGCCAGCCGTGCCCAAACTGGGGCCAACGTCCTGACTTTC; CDR3 protein: CASRAQTGANVLTF
D gene: NA; V gene: TRBV6-1; clone size: NA; J gene: TRBJ1-1; CDR3 DNA: TGTGCCAGTCACAGGGCGTCCGCTGAAGCTTTCTTT; CDR3 protein: CASHRASAEAFF
D gene: TRBD2; V gene: TRBV7-9; clone size: NA; J gene: TRBJ2-6; CDR3 DNA: TGTGCCAGCTCGTCGGGGGGTTCGCCTGGGGCCAACGTCCTGACTTTC; CDR3 protein: CASSSGGSPGANVLTF
D gene: NA; V gene: TRBV4-3; clone size: NA; J gene: TRBJ1-5; CDR3 DNA: TGCGCCAGCAGCCAAGATACAAATCAGCCCCAGCATTTT; CDR3 protein: CASSQDTNQPQHF
D gene: NA; V gene: TRBV5-1; clone size: NA; J gene: TRBJ2-3; CDR3 DNA: TGCGCCAGCAGCTTGGGCGGCGGGGGCGGGGCAGATACGCAGTATTTT; CDR3 protein: CASSLGGGGGADTQYF
D gene: NA; V gene: TRBV19; clone size: NA; J gene: TRBJ1-1; CDR3 DNA: TGTGCCAGTAGTATAGGGACCCTGAAGGCTTTCTTT; CDR3 protein: CASSIGTLKAFF
D gene: NA; V gene: TRBV18; clone size: NA; J gene: TRBJ2-7; CDR3 DNA: TGTGCCAGCTCACCACTGCCTATCCGAGGGGATTTCAGCGAGCAGTACTTC; CDR3 protein: CASSPLPIRGDFSEQYF
D gene: NA; V gene: TRBV11-3; clone size: NA; J gene: TRBJ2-5; CDR3 DNA: TGTGCCAGCAGCCCCGGATCAAGAGAGACCCAGTACTTC; CDR3 protein: CASSPGSRETQYF
D gene: TRBD1; V gene: TRBV5-1; clone size: NA; J gene: TRBJ2-1; CDR3 DNA: TGCGCCAGCAGCCCCGGGACAGGGGCCTACAATGAGCAGTTCTTC; CDR3 protein: CASSPGTGAYNEQFF
D gene: TRBD1; V gene: TRBV5-1; clone size: NA; J gene: TRBJ2-7; CDR3 DNA: TGCGCCAGCAGTTCCGGGACAGGGGTTTACGAGCAGTACTTC; CDR3 protein: CASSSGTGVYEQYF
D gene: NA; V gene: TRBV6-5; clone size: few; J gene: TRBJ1-6; CDR3 DNA: TGTGCCAGCAGGCTATCTCAGACCTTCTCATCCCTCCACTTT; CDR3 protein: CASRLSQTFSSLHF
D gene: NA; V gene: TRBV6-5; clone size: NA; J gene: TRBJ2-3; CDR3 DNA: TGTGCCAGCAGTTACTCAGGCGTGAACACAGATACGCAGTATTTT; CDR3 protein: CASSYSGVNTDTQYF
D gene: TRBD1; V gene: TRBV7-2; clone size: NA; J gene: TRBJ2-7; CDR3 DNA: TGTGCCAGCAGCTTAATACGGGACAGGGGCTACGAGCAGTACTTC; CDR3 protein: CASSLIRDRGYEQYF
D gene: TRBD1; V gene: TRBV15; clone size: NA; J gene: TRBJ1-2; CDR3 DNA: TGTGCCACCAGCAGAGCTCTGCCGGGACAGGGCGATGGCTACACCTTC; CDR3 protein: CATSRALPGQGDGYTF
D gene: TRBD2; V gene: TRBV11-3; clone size: NA; J gene: TRBJ2-1; CDR3 DNA: TGTGCCAGCAGCTTTGCGGGGGGATCCTACAATGAGCAGTTCTTC; CDR3 protein: CASSFAGGSYNEQFF
D gene: TRBD1; V gene: TRBV28; clone size: NA; J gene: TRBJ2-3; CDR3 DNA: TGTGCCAGCAGTTTATCGGGACAGCTCACAGATACGCAGTATTTT; CDR3 protein: CASSLSGQLTDTQYF
D gene: NA; V gene: TRBV14; clone size: few; J gene: TRBJ1-1; CDR3 DNA: TGTGCCAGCAGCCATACAAGAAACACTGAAGCTTTCTTT; CDR3 protein: CASSHTRNTEAFF
D gene: NA; V gene: TRBV2; clone size: NA; J gene: TRBJ1-1; CDR3 DNA: TGTGCCAGCACCCCCAGGCAGACGAACACTGAAGCTTTCTTT; CDR3 protein: CASTPRQTNTEAFF
D gene: NA; V gene: TRBV19; clone size: NA; J gene: TRBJ1-2; CDR3 DNA: TGTGCCAGTAGTATGGTAGGGACGGACTATGGCTACACCTTC; CDR3 protein: CASSMVGTDYGYTF
D gene: NA; V gene: TRBV28; clone size: once; J gene: TRBJ2-1; CDR3 DNA: TGTGCCAGCAGTTCGTACAATGAGCAGTTCTTC; CDR3 protein: CASSSYNEQFF
D gene: NA; V gene: TRBV30; clone size: few; J gene: TRBJ1-6; CDR3 DNA: TGTGCCTGGAGTGTACGTGTTCCCACCCTCCACTTT; CDR3 protein: CAWSVRVPTLHF
D gene: NA; V gene: TRBV6-1; clone size: NA; J gene: TRBJ1-5; CDR3 DNA: TGTGCCAGCAGTGAAGCGCGAGGACCCGGTCAGCCCCAGCATTTT; CDR3 protein: CASSEARGPGQPQHF
D gene: NA; V gene: TRBV9; clone size: NA; J gene: TRBJ1-1; CDR3 DNA: TGTGCCAGCAGCAACGCCGGGACCCTCCACGAAGCTTTCTTT; CDR3 protein: CASSNAGTLHEAFF
D gene: TRBD2; V gene: TRBV9; clone size: NA; J gene: TRBJ2-5; CDR3 DNA: TGTGCCAGCAGCGTAGAGTCTAGCGGGGGGGTAGAGACCCAGTACTTC; CDR3 protein: CASSVESSGGVETQYF
D gene: TRBD1; V gene: TRBV25-1; clone size: once; J gene: TRBJ1-2; CDR3 DNA: TGTGCCAGCAGCAGACAGGGTAATGGCTACACCTTC; CDR3 protein: CASSRQGNGYTF
D gene: NA; V gene: TRBV6-6; clone size: few; J gene: TRBJ1-1; CDR3 DNA: TGTGCCAGCAGTGTCTCCCCGGCTGGCACTGAAGCTTTCTTT; CDR3 protein: CASSVSPAGTEAFF
D gene: TRBD1; V gene: TRBV5-6; clone size: NA; J gene: TRBJ1-5; CDR3 DNA: TGTGCCAGCAGCAGGGGACAGGCTAGCAATCAGCCCCAGCATTTT; CDR3 protein: CASSRGQASNQPQHF
D gene: NA; V gene: TRBV7-9; clone size: NA; J gene: TRBJ1-1; CDR3 DNA: TGTGCCAGCAGCCCCCCAACGGAGAGCACTGAAGCTTTCTTT; CDR3 protein: CASSPPTESTEAFF
D gene: NA; V gene: TRBV6-5; clone size: few; J gene: TRBJ1-1; CDR3 DNA: TGTGCCAGCAGTGGAACAGGGCTGGGCACTGAAGCTTTCTTT; CDR3 protein: CASSGTGLGTEAFF
D gene: NA; V gene: TRBV6-5; clone size: NA; J gene: TRBJ2-1; CDR3 DNA: TGTGCCAGCAGCACCGGGGTGGAAGAGCAGTTCTTC; CDR3 protein: CASSTGVEEQFF
D gene: NA; V gene: TRBV7-9; clone size: NA; J gene: TRBJ1-2; CDR3 DNA: TGTGCCAGCAGCTCAACAGTGGAGGGGGGCTATGGCTACACCTTC; CDR3 protein: CASSSTVEGGYGYTF
D gene: TRBD2; V gene: TRBV28; clone size: NA; J gene: TRBJ2-3; CDR3 DNA: TGTGCCAGCAGTTTCCACACTAGCGGGGGGGCCCAAGATACGCAGTATTTT; CDR3 protein: CASSFHTSGGAQDTQYF
D gene: TRBD1; V gene: TRBV7-7; clone size: NA; J gene: TRBJ1-4; CDR3 DNA: TGTGCTAGCAGCGCAGGGGGCAGGAGAGAAAAACTGTTTTTT; CDR3 protein: CASSAGGRREKLFF
D gene: NA; V gene: TRBV7-2; clone size: NA; J gene: TRBJ2-1; CDR3 DNA: TGTGCCAGCAGCCTAGGGGGGGGAGCCAATGAGCAGTTCTTC; CDR3 protein: CASSLGGGANEQFF
D gene: TRBD1; V gene: TRBV27; clone size: NA; J gene: TRBJ2-7; CDR3 DNA: TGTGCCAGCAGGTTAGACAGGGGGCTAGGTTACGAGCAGTACTTC; CDR3 protein: CASRLDRGLGYEQYF
D gene: NA; V gene: TRBV29-1; clone size: NA; J gene: TRBJ1-1; CDR3 DNA: TGCAGCGTTCTAGGACGGGGCGGGCGCACTGAAGCTTTCTTT; CDR3 protein: CSVLGRGGRTEAFF
D gene: TRBD1; V gene: TRBV30; clone size: NA; J gene: TRBJ1-5; CDR3 DNA: TGTGCCTGGGCGCGCTTCGGGACAGCCAATCAGCCCCAGCATTTT; CDR3 protein: CAWARFGTANQPQHF
D gene: TRBD2; V gene: TRBV30; clone size: NA; J gene: TRBJ2-1; CDR3 DNA: TGTGCCTGGAGTGTACTAGCGGGGGGCCCCAATGAGCAGTTCTTC; CDR3 protein: CAWSVLAGGPNEQFF
D gene: NA; V gene: TRBV21-1; clone size: NA; J gene: TRBJ2-2; CDR3 DNA: TGTGCCAGCAGCGGAATTCGCGCAGGGTGCCGGTCCGGGGAGCTGTTTTTT; CDR3 protein: CASSGIRAGCRSGELFF
D gene: NA; V gene: TRBV28; clone size: NA; J gene: TRBJ1-1; CDR3 DNA: TGTGCCAGCAGTACCTCAGGCGCGCACACTGAAGCTTTCTTT; CDR3 protein: CASSTSGAHTEAFF
D gene: TRBD1; V gene: TRBV7-2; clone size: NA; J gene: TRBJ2-7; CDR3 DNA: TGTGCCAGCAGCTCATCCCGGGGGACAGGGGGCTACGAGCAGTACTTC; CDR3 protein: CASSSSRGTGGYEQYF
D gene: NA; V gene: TRBV7-2; clone size: NA; J gene: TRBJ2-3; CDR3 DNA: TGTGCCAGCAGCTCGATCGCTTCTCGGGGTTCAGATACGCAGTATTTT; CDR3 protein: CASSSIASRGSDTQYF
D gene: NA; V gene: TRBV28; clone size: NA; J gene: TRBJ1-6; CDR3 DNA: TGTGCCAGCGGGACGGGGAGCTCCTATAATTCACCCCTCCACTTT; CDR3 protein: CASGTGSSYNSPLHF
D gene: NA; V gene: TRBV18; clone size: NA; J gene: TRBJ1-4; CDR3 DNA: TGTGCCAGCTCACCTCACGCCGCGGTAACCCCGACGGCAACTAATGAAAAACTGTTTTTT; CDR3 protein: CASSPHAAVTPTATNEKLFF
D gene: NA; V gene: TRBV6-5; clone size: few; J gene: TRBJ2-2; CDR3 DNA: TGTGCCAGCAGTTACCGGGCAGCGAACACCGGGGAGCTGTTTTTT; CDR3 protein: CASSYRAANTGELFF
D gene: TRBD2; V gene: TRBV30; clone size: NA; J gene: TRBJ2-1; CDR3 DNA: TGTGCCGCGGGGGCGGGGCTAGCGGGGATGGATGAGCAGTTCTTC; CDR3 protein: CAAGAGLAGMDEQFF
D gene: NA; V gene: TRBV7-2; clone size: NA; J gene: TRBJ1-1; CDR3 DNA: TGTGCCAGCAGCTTAGGGGTGGGGAACACTGAAGCTTTCTTT; CDR3 protein: CASSLGVGNTEAFF
D gene: NA; V gene: TRBV5-1; clone size: NA; J gene: TRBJ1-4; CDR3 DNA: TGCGCCAGCAGCTTTAGGGACCAAGGTGAAAAACTGTTTTTT; CDR3 protein: CASSFRDQGEKLFF
D gene: NA; V gene: TRBV7-9; clone size: NA; J gene: TRBJ1-6; CDR3 DNA: TGTGCCAGCAGCTCACAGGGAGGCAATTCACCCCTCCACTTT; CDR3 protein: CASSSQGGNSPLHF
D gene: NA; V gene: TRBV20-1; clone size: NA; J gene: TRBJ1-2; CDR3 DNA: TGCAGTGCTAGTCCTTATGGCTACACCTTC; CDR3 protein: CSASPYGYTF
D gene: NA; V gene: TRBV7-2; clone size: NA; J gene: TRBJ1-1; CDR3 DNA: TGTGCCAGCAGCTCGCAGAAGAACACTGAAGCTTTCTTT; CDR3 protein: CASSSQKNTEAFF
D gene: NA; V gene: TRBV28; clone size: NA; J gene: TRBJ2-5; CDR3 DNA: TGTGCCAGCAGTTTATGGGGGGGGGCTCACGTAGAGACCCAGTACTTC; CDR3 protein: CASSLWGGAHVETQYF
D gene: TRBD2; V gene: TRBV7-2; clone size: NA; J gene: TRBJ2-7; CDR3 DNA: TGTGCCAGCAGCGCTACTAGCGGGTTCTACGAGCAGTACTTC; CDR3 protein: CASSATSGFYEQYF